The present T cell receptor beta chain was sequenced within a study of shared clonotypes between healthy human individuals. A note on this clone: No antigen is known for it.

The study's findings and limits: Non-shared clonotypes had lower generation probabilities than clonotypes shared by all four sorted-subset donors.

Naive CD8 cells lacked CD45RO, underwent positive selection for CCR7 and left out terminally differentiated effector memory CD45RA+ cells. Germline V gene lookup returns CDR1 ENHRY and CDR2 SYGVKD. The CDR3 spans 17 residues. V shed 3 bases, J shed 5 bases, and the junction held 12 bases outside the gene matches. Sequencing used immunoSEQ multiplex PCR; TCRdb keeps in-frame clones, though not all of them. The top ten clones hold around 24% of a sample with over 800,000 clones, almost 95% of them seen once. The sample comprised naive CD8+ T cells sorted from blood. This receptor was taken from a man aged 25-40 years in good health. The chain has TRBV10-3 and TRBJ2-1; 8 nucleotides match TRBD2. CDR3 residues: CAISDFGSTGGNNEQFF. As DNA, the CDR3 is TGTGCCATCAGTGATTTTGGGAGCACGGGAGGGAACAATGAGCAGTTCTTC.